This paragraph reports one T cell receptor (beta chain). Its antigen is not known. An end of the junction differs from the germline gene, which may be a read error. Nonspecific anti-CD3/anti-CD28 bead stimulation represents the broad CD4+ T cell repertoire. Sorting of responding CD4+ T cells relied on upregulated CD40 ligand together with CD69. This CDR3 has 15 amino acids. Germline CDR1 and CDR2: SSHAT and FNYEAQ (reference sequence). The immunoSEQ assay was version 4, run in survey mode. Measured with immunoSEQ multiplex PCR; TCRdb has only the in-frame clones, and not every one. The sample consists of 35,000 to 45,000 clones, about 91% of them appearing once. The sample originates from a study of persistence of HIV-infected CD4 T cells. About the study: Antigen stimulation activated a lower proportion of cells, more of them memory, than anti-CD3/anti-CD28 stimulation.

This chain joins TRBV7-7 and TRBJ2-3; D may be TRBD1 or TRBD2 (5 bases each). The sample in question was CD4+ T cells sorted from PBMCs after roughly 19-hour stimulation, obtained from a patient who received antiretroviral therapy. The clonotype comes from an adult man with HIV who was CMV-seropositive. The CDR3 nucleotides read TGTGCTAGCAGCTTACGCCCGGGGACCACAGATACGCAGTATTTT. This sequence encodes CASSLRPGTTDTQYF. The complete variable domain, with remaining parts taken from reference TRBV7-7 and TRBJ2-3, reads GAGVSQSPRYKVTKRGQDVTLRCDPISSHATLYWYQQALGQGPEFLTYFNYEAQPDKSGLPSDRFSAERPEGSISTLTIQRTEQRDSAMYRCASSLRPGTTDTQYFGPGTRLTVL.